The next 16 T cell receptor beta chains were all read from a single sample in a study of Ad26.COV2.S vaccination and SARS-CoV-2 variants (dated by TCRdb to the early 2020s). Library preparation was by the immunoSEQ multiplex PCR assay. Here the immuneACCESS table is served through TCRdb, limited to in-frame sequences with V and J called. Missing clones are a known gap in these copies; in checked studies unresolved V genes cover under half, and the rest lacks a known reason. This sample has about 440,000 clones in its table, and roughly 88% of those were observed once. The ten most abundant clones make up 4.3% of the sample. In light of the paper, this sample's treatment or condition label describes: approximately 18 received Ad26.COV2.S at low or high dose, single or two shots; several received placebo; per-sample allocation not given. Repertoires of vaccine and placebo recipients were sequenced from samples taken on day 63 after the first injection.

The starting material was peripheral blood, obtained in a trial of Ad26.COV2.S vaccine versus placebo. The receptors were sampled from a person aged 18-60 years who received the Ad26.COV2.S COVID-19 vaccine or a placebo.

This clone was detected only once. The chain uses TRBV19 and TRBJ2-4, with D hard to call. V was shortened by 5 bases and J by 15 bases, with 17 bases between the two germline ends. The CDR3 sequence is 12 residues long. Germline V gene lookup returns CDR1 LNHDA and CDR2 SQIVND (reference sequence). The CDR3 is CASSAPTRASYF. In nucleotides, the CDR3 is TGTGCCAGTAGTGCCCCGACCCGGGCCTCGTACTTC.

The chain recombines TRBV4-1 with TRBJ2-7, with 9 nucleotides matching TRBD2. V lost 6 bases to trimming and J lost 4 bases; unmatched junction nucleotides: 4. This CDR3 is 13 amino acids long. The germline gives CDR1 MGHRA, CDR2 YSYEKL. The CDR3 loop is CASSPGLAYEQYF. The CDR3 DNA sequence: TGCGCCAGCAGTCCTGGACTAGCGTACGAGCAGTACTTC.

The CDR3 region has the DNA TGTGCCAGCAGCTTGGACAGGCGGTCCTACGAGCAGTACTTC. It specifies CASSLDRRSYEQYF. The chain carries TRBV11-2 and TRBJ2-7, with 7 bases aligning to TRBD1. CDR3 size: 14 residues. Losses at the gene ends were 3 bases for V and 1 base for J; bases not matched to a gene: 3. Germline V lookup: CDR1 SGHAT, CDR2 FQNNGV.

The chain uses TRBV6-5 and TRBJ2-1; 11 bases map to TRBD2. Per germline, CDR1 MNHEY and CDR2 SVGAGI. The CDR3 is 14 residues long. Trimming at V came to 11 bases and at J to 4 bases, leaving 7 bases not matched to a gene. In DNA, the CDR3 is TGTGCCGGGTTAGCGGGAGGGCCTTACAATGAGCAGTTCTTC. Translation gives CAGLAGGPYNEQFF.

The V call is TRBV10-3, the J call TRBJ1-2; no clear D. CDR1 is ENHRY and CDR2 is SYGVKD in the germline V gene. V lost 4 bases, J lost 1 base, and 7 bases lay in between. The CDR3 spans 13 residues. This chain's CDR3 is CAISGEDNYGYTF. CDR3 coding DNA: TGTGCCATCAGTGGTGAGGATAACTATGGCTACACCTTC.

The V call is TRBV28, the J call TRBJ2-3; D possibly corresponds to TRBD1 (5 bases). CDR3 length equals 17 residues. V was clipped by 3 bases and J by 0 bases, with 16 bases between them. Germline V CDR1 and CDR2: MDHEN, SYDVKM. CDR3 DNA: TGTGCCAGCAGTTTTTCCCCCATCGACAGTAGCACAGATACGCAGTATTTT. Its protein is CASSFSPIDSSTDTQYF.

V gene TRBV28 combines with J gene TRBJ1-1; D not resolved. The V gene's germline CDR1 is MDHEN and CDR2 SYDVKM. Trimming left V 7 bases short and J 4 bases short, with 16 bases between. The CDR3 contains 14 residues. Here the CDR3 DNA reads TGTGCCAGCATTTCGGACCGAGGAAGCACTGAAGCTTTCTTT. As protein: CASISDRGSTEAFF.

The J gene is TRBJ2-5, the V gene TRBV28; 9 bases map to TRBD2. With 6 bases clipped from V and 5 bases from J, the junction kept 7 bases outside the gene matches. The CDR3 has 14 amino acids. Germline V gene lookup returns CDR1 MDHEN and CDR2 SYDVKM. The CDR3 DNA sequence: TGTGCCAGCAGCGCGCGGGAGGGCCATGAGACCCAGTACTTC. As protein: CASSAREGHETQYF.

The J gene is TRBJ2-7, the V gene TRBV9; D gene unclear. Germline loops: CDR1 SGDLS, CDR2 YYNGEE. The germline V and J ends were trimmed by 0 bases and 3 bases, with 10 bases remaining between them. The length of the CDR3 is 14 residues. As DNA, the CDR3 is TGTGCCAGCAGCGTAGATAATACGGGCTACGAGCAGTACTTC. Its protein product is CASSVDNTGYEQYF.

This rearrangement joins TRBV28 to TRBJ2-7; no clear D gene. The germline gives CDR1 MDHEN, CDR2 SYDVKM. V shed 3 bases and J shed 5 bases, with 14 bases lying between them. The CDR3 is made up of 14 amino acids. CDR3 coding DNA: TGTGCCAGCAGTTTCCAAGACGGTTTGGACGAGCAGTACTTC. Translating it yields CASSFQDGLDEQYF.

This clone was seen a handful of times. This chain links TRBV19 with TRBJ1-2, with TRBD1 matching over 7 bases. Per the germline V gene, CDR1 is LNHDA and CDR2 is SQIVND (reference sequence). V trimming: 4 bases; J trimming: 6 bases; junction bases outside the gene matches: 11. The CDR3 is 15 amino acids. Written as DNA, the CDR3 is TGTGCCAGTAGTACCGACCTAACAGGGGTAGATGGCTACACCTTC. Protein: CASSTDLTGVDGYTF.

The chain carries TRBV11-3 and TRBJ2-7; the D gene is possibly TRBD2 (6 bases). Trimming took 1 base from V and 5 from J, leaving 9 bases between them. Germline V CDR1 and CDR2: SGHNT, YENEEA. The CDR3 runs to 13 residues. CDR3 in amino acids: CASSLVAGHEQYF. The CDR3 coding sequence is TGTGCCAGCAGCTTAGTTGCGGGGCACGAGCAGTACTTC. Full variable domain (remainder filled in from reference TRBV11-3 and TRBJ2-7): EAGVVQSPRYKIIEKKQPVAFWCNPISGHNTLYWYLQNLGQGPELLIRYENEEAVDDSQLPKDRFSAERLKGVDSTLKIQPAELGDSAVYLCASSLVAGHEQYFGPGTRLTVT.

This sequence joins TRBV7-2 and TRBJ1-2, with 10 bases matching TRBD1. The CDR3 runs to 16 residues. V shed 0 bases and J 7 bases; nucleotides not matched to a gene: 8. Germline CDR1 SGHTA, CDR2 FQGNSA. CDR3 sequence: CASSLAPPTGGLGYTF. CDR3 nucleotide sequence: TGTGCCAGCAGCTTAGCGCCCCCGACAGGGGGCCTTGGCTACACCTTC.

CDR3 amino acids: CASSLVRQGWETQYF. DNA for the CDR3: TGTGCCAGCAGCTTGGTACGACAGGGGTGGGAGACCCAGTACTTC. J is TRBJ2-5 and V is TRBV5-6; the match to TRBD1 covers 8 bases. Per germline, CDR1 SGHDT and CDR2 YYEEEE. V shed 0 bases and J 5 bases; nucleotides not matched to a gene: 6. The CDR3 runs 15 residues.

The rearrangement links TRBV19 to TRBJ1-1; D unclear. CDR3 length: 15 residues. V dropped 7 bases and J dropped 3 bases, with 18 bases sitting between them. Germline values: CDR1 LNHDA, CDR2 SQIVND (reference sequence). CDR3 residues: CASTFRADLHTEAFF. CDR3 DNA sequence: TGTGCCAGTACTTTCCGGGCCGACCTCCACACTGAAGCTTTCTTT.

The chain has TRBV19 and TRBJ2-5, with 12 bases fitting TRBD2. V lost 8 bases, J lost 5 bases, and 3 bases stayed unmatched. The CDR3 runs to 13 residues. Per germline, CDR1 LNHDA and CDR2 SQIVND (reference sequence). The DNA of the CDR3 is TGTGCCAGTGGACTAGCGGGAATGGAGACCCAGTACTTC. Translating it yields CASGLAGMETQYF.